The 8 T cell receptor beta chains given below trace back to one sample, sequenced in a study of beta chain features in type 1 diabetes. Expressed TCRB transcripts were sequenced because the entire RNA isolate underwent reverse transcription. The repertoire was sequenced with immunoSEQ multiplex PCR; TCRdb's copy has only in-frame clones and lacks some. The sample includes around 430,000 clones, around 28% seen only once; the top ten take about 0.06%. Source material: naive CD4+ T cells from blood. These receptor sequences come from a young man in good health.

This clone was detected only a few times. The V gene is TRBV7-3, the J gene TRBJ2-3; TRBD1 matches 11 bases. Trimming took 3 bases from V and 5 from J; bases not matched to a gene: 4. The germline CDR1 and CDR2 sequences are SGHTA and FQGTGA. CDR3 length: 15 amino acids. The CDR3 nucleotides read TGTGCCAGCAGCTTCGGACAGGGGGCCAGAGATACGCAGTATTTT. Its translation: CASSFGQGARDTQYF.

This clone was seen only a few times. Other nucleotide sequences in the sample specify the same CDR3. This chain links TRBV30 with TRBJ2-5, with D possibly being TRBD2 (6 bases). Looked up from germline, CDR1 is GTSNPN and CDR2 is SVGIG (reference sequence). The CDR3 is 13 residues long. With 3 bases removed from V and 2 bases from J, the gap between germline ends came to 10 bases. For the CDR3, the DNA is TGTGCCTGGAGCTCCGGACTACAAGAGACCCAGTACTTC. It yields the protein CAWSSGLQETQYF.

This sequence joins TRBV7-2 and TRBJ2-4, with unresolved D. The CDR3 spans 12 residues. Per the germline V gene, CDR1 is SGHTA and CDR2 is FQGNSA. Trimming took 1 base from V and 12 from J, leaving 10 bases between them. CDR3 DNA: TGTGCCAGCAGCTTAGATTTGGCAACTCAGTACTTC. Protein sequence: CASSLDLATQYF.

This clone was observed a few times. The CDR3 sequence is CASRRGDNRNNEQFF. DNA for the CDR3: TGTGCCAGCAGAAGGGGAGACAACCGAAACAATGAGCAGTTCTTC. The chain joins TRBV28 to TRBJ2-1, with D perhaps assigned TRBD1 or TRBD2 (5 bases each). Germline CDR1 reads MDHEN; CDR2 reads SYDVKM. The CDR3 is made up of 15 amino acids. The V end was cut by 6 bases, the J end by 5 bases, with 17 bases between.

This clone was seen only a few times. The chain combines TRBV10-3 with TRBJ2-7, with D possibly being TRBD1 (5 bases). Deletions cut 6 bases from V and 1 base from J, with 13 bases between. Germline values: CDR1 ENHRY, CDR2 SYGVKD. The CDR3 is 14 amino acids. CDR3 sequence (DNA): TGTGCCATCAGCACCGACAGTTTATCCTACGAGCAGTACTTC. Amino acid sequence: CAISTDSLSYEQYF.

This clone has a handful of counts. At one of its ends the junction is not consistent with the germline gene, which may arise from a read error. The chain links TRBV7-9 to TRBJ2-3; 7 positions match TRBD1. CDR3 length: 12 residues. Germline V gives CDR1 SEHNR, CDR2 FQNEAQ (reference sequence). Here the CDR3 DNA reads TGTGCCAGCAGCTTCGGACAGGCCGAGTGTCGTTTT. Protein product: CASSFGQAECRF.

The chain combines TRBV18 with TRBJ1-2; D is ambiguous. Germline V gives CDR1 KGHSH, CDR2 LQKENI. V was cut by 2 bases and J by 6 bases, with 16 bases left in between. The CDR3 is made up of 15 amino acids. CDR3 nucleotides: TGTGCCAGCTCACCATCCGGCGGACCCGCGCATGGCTACACCTTC. It translates to CASSPSGGPAHGYTF.

The chain uses TRBV7-2 and TRBJ2-2; the match to TRBD2 covers 7 bases. CDR1 and CDR2 (germline): SGHTA, FQGNSA. CDR3 length: 16 residues. V trimming: 5 bases; J trimming: 6 bases; junction bases outside the gene matches: 12. CDR3 residues: CASSPRRLARAGELFF. CDR3 in DNA: TGTGCCAGCAGCCCACGTCGACTAGCCAGGGCCGGGGAGCTGTTTTTT.